This TCR beta chain was captured in a study of shared clonotypes between healthy human individuals. In regard to this clone: What it binds is not known.

DNA at around 210 ng, roughly 27,000 T cell genomes, went into sorted-subset replicate PCRs. The protocol was immunoSEQ multiplex PCR, while the TCRdb copy is restricted to in-frame clones and leaves out a portion. The sample lists fewer than 1.8 million clones, less than 99% occurring once. The study, taken as a whole, reports: In the sorted subsets, rarefaction showed sequencing was incomplete despite large depth. Among the subsets, naive ones generally showed larger estimated richness than memory ones.

The receptor was derived from a man aged 25-45 years in good health. Sequenced sample: naive CD4+ T cells sorted from blood. Sample subset: CD45RA+ positively selected.

This CDR3 reads CSVGLAVETQYF. CDR3 in DNA: TGCAGCGTGGGACTAGCGGTGGAGACCCAGTACTTC. J is TRBJ2-5 and V is TRBV29-1, with 11 bases matching TRBD2. The CDR3 spans 12 residues. CDR1 and CDR2 (germline): SQVTM, ANQGSEA. Trimming took 6 bases from V and 5 from J; bases not matched to a gene: 2.